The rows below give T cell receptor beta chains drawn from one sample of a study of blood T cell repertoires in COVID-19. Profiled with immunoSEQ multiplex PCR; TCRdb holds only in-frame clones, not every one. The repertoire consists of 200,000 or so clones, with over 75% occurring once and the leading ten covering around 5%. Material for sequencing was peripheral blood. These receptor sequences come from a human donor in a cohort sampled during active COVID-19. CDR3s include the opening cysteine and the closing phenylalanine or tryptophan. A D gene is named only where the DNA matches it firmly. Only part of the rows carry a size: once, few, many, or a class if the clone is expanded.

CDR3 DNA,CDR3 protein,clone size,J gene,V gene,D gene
TGCGCCAGCAGCCAAGAAGGAGGTGTCACCGGGGAGCTGTTTTTT,CASSQEGGVTGELFF,-,TRBJ2-2,TRBV4-3,-
TGTGCCAGCAGCCTAGACGACAGGTCACTAACAGGATGGGAGCAGTACTTC,CASSLDDRSLTGWEQYF,-,TRBJ2-7,TRBV11-3,-
TGTGCCAGCAGCTACACAGGGAGGGGGGCCTACGAGCAGTACTTC,CASSYTGRGAYEQYF,-,TRBJ2-7,TRBV28,-
TGTGCCAGCAGCAAAGACGGCGTCGGGGAGCAGTACTTC,CASSKDGVGEQYF,many,TRBJ2-7,TRBV21-1,-
TGTGCCAGCAGCTTGGGGCAGGGGGGTGGGCCCCAGCATTTT,CASSLGQGGGPQHF,-,TRBJ1-5,TRBV5-8,TRBD1
TGTGCCAGTAGTAAGGGCAGGGGGGAACAGCCCCAGCATTTT,CASSKGRGEQPQHF,-,TRBJ1-5,TRBV19,TRBD1
TGTGCCAGCAGCTTTTCTCCGAACACTGAAGCTTTCTTT,CASSFSPNTEAFF,-,TRBJ1-1,TRBV11-3,-
TGTGCCAGTTCAGCGGGACACAATGAGCAGTTCTTC,CASSAGHNEQFF,few,TRBJ2-1,TRBV6-6,TRBD2
TGTGCCAGCAACCAGGCTACCACCTTTTCCGAGCAGTACTTC,CASNQATTFSEQYF,few,TRBJ2-7,TRBV28,-
TGTGCCAGCAGCTTGGGGCTCGCATCGCCCTTCGGCTACACCTTC,CASSLGLASPFGYTF,-,TRBJ1-2,TRBV7-2,-
TGTGCCTGGAGTGGACAGGGGTTTGAAGCTTTCTTT,CAWSGQGFEAFF,-,TRBJ1-1,TRBV30,TRBD1
TGTGCCAGCAGCAAGGGGGGGCTCGAGCAGTACTTC,CASSKGGLEQYF,-,TRBJ2-7,TRBV28,-
TGTGCCAGCAGTGAAGACCGGCAGGGCGGCAATCAGCCCCAGCATTTT,CASSEDRQGGNQPQHF,once,TRBJ1-5,TRBV2,-
TGTGCCAGCAGCTTCGAGGGGCAGGGGTCGTCTAATGAAAAACTGTTTTTT,CASSFEGQGSSNEKLFF,-,TRBJ1-4,TRBV7-9,-
TGTGCCAGCAGTTCCTCCGGGACAGGGGCGACCTACTACGAGCAGTACTTC,CASSSSGTGATYYEQYF,-,TRBJ2-7,TRBV28,TRBD1
TGTGCCAGCAGCCCCGTGGGGGGGCTTAAGAACACTGAAGCTTTCTTT,CASSPVGGLKNTEAFF,-,TRBJ1-1,TRBV5-6,-
TGTGCCAGCAGCGGCAGGGGCTACGAGCAGTACTTC,CASSGRGYEQYF,few,TRBJ2-7,TRBV2,-
TGTGCCGTCACAGGCTCCTATAATTCACCCCTCCACTTT,CAVTGSYNSPLHF,-,TRBJ1-6,TRBV28,-
TGTGCCAGCAGCCTCCTAAAACCCATTAATGAAAAACTGTTTTTT,CASSLLKPINEKLFF,-,TRBJ1-4,TRBV7-9,-